Listed here are 27 T cell receptor beta chains from one sample, sequenced in a study of T-cell reconstitution after alpha-beta-depleted transplantation in children. Preparing the TCRbeta library involved the use of unique molecular identifiers. TCRdb ran MiXCR on the PCR reads and lists one entry per CDR3 protein. The data hold 200,000 or so distinct CDR3 sequences, with approximately 8.4% observed a single time. The material sequenced was PBMCs, mostly from graft donor cells, taken 360 days after TCRalphabeta/CD19-depleted stem cell transplant. The receptors were gathered from a male patient aged 2 to 9 who had a stem cell transplant for acute myeloid leukemia, so the T cells may come from the graft donor.

This clonotype has a handful of counts. The chain combines TRBV18 with TRBJ2-1; 8 bases map to TRBD2. CDR3 length: 13 residues. J gave up 7 bases and V 4 bases, and 3 bases lay outside the gene matches. Looked up from germline, CDR1 is KGHSH and CDR2 is LQKENI. This CDR3 reads CASSRSGANEQFF. CDR3 DNA: TGTGCCAGCTCACGTAGCGGGGCTAATGAGCAGTTCTTC.

The CDR3 here is CASSWGQSEAFF. Here the CDR3 DNA reads TGTGCCAGCAGTTGGGGACAGTCTGAAGCTTTCTTT. This rearrangement joins TRBV12-3 or TRBV12-4 to TRBJ1-1; 7 bases are a match to TRBD1. The CDR3 loop spans 12 amino acids. After removal of 4 bases from V and 6 bases from J, the junction contained 2 bases not matched to a gene.

This clonotype came up a few times. The J gene is TRBJ2-1, the V gene TRBV12-3 or TRBV12-4; D is ambiguous. Trimming cost V 8 bases and J 2 bases, with 10 bases left between them. This CDR3 region has 13 residues. The CDR3 here is CASLDRPYNEQFF. CDR3 bases: TGTGCCAGCCTTGACCGCCCCTACAATGAGCAGTTCTTC.

This clonotype was recorded at least ten times. V gene TRBV7-9 combines with J gene TRBJ1-6; 9 positions match TRBD1. V was clipped by 4 bases and J by 1 base; unmatched bases: 14. Germline V CDR1 and CDR2: SEHNR, FQNEAQ (reference sequence). The CDR3 covers 20 residues. This CDR3 reads CASSSLSGPGQGSYNSPLHF. CDR3 DNA sequence: TGTGCCAGCAGCTCGTTAAGTGGACCGGGACAGGGTTCCTATAATTCACCCCTCCACTTT.

Ten or more counts support this clonotype. The chain links TRBV12-3 or TRBV12-4 to TRBJ2-2; no reliable D call. The CDR3 sequence is 12 residues long. V lost 4 bases to trimming and J lost 5 bases, with 5 bases between them. CDR3 region: CASSSGTGELFF. The CDR3 DNA sequence: TGTGCCAGCAGTTCCGGGACCGGGGAGCTGTTTTTT.

The chain joins TRBV7-9 to TRBJ2-5; a weak D match, TRBD2 (6 bases). With 2 bases removed from V and 0 bases from J, the gap between germline ends came to 16 bases. This CDR3 has 17 residues. CDR1 is SEHNR, CDR2 FQNEAQ, per germline (reference sequence). The CDR3 DNA reads as TGTGCCAGCAGCTTAATCCCCCGCGGGGAGTACCAAGAGACCCAGTACTTC. Its protein product is CASSLIPRGEYQETQYF.

This clonotype was seen ten or more times. The chain has TRBV15 and TRBJ1-1, with no clear D. The CDR3 consists of 14 residues. The V gene's germline CDR1 is LNHNV and CDR2 YYDKDF (reference sequence). V gave up 5 bases and J gave up 7 bases, with 17 bases separating them. The CDR3 is CATSGLSVEGEAFF. DNA of the CDR3: TGTGCCACCAGCGGTCTATCTGTGGAGGGTGAAGCTTTCTTT.

This clonotype appeared many times. For the CDR3, the DNA is TGCGCCAGCAGCCAAGAAATAGGGAAGACCGGGGAGCTGTTTTTT. As protein: CASSQEIGKTGELFF. The V and J genes are TRBV4-1 and TRBJ2-2; no clear D. Trimming took 0 bases from V and 5 from J, leaving 10 bases between them. The CDR3 runs 15 residues. Germline CDR1 and CDR2: MGHRA and YSYEKL.

This clonotype has just a few counts. The genes are TRBV5-1 and TRBJ2-5; D gene uncertain. The CDR3 is 11 amino acids. Trimming took off 7 bases at V and 5 bases at J, with 9 bases between the two ends. Looked up from germline, CDR1 is SGHRS and CDR2 is YFSETQ. The CDR3 spells CASGRRETQYF. The CDR3 region has the DNA TGCGCCAGCGGTCGTCGGGAGACCCAGTACTTC.

This clonotype was seen at least ten times. This chain uses TRBV12-3 or TRBV12-4 with TRBJ2-7; weak D call: TRBD2 (5 bases). Trimming left V 7 bases short and J 0 bases short, with 13 bases between. The CDR3 contains 14 residues. The CDR3 loop is CASKGALFSYEQYF. DNA for the CDR3: TGTGCCAGCAAGGGAGCACTTTTCTCCTACGAGCAGTACTTC.

This clonotype was found a few times. The chain combines TRBV11-1 with TRBJ2-1, with 13 bases aligning to TRBD2. The germline V gene has CDR1 SGHAT and CDR2 FQDESV (reference sequence). Unmatched junction bases numbered 8, after V lost 3 bases and J lost 9 bases. The CDR3 contains 16 residues. The CDR3 is CASSFPGLAGFGEQFF. CDR3 nucleotide sequence: TGTGCCAGCAGCTTCCCGGGACTAGCGGGGTTTGGTGAGCAGTTCTTC.

This clonotype came up many times. The rearrangement links TRBV4-3 to TRBJ2-2, with D unresolved. The CDR3 contains 14 residues. Trimming removed 1 base from V and 7 bases from J, with 10 bases in between. In germline, CDR1 is LGHNA, CDR2 YSLEER. The CDR3 sequence: CASSQVRSDGELFF. CDR3 nucleotide sequence: TGCGCCAGCAGCCAAGTTAGGTCTGACGGGGAGCTGTTTTTT.

This clonotype showed up just a few times. V usage is TRBV11-1 and J usage is TRBJ2-3, with TRBD2 matching 13 bases. Germline loops: CDR1 SGHAT, CDR2 FQDESV (reference sequence). J was trimmed by 5 bases and V by 5 bases; bases with no gene match: 16. The CDR3 totals 19 residues. The CDR3 DNA reads TGTGCCAGCAGCCACCCCCGAGGACTAGCGGGAGATTTTGGAGATACGCAGTATTTT. The encoded protein is CASSHPRGLAGDFGDTQYF.

V gene TRBV11-1 combines with J gene TRBJ2-2; D gene unclear. This CDR3 spans 15 amino acids. V lost 2 bases and J lost 6, with 13 bases in between. Per the germline V gene, CDR1 is SGHAT and CDR2 is FQDESV (reference sequence). The CDR3, as DNA: TGTGCCAGCAGCTTACTAGTAAATGGGGCCGGGGAGCTGTTTTTT. Its protein is CASSLLVNGAGELFF.

This clonotype was seen more than once but under ten times. V usage is TRBV20-1 and J usage is TRBJ2-3; D call uncertain. Germline CDR1 and CDR2: DFQATT and SNEGSKA (reference sequence). V was trimmed by 1 base and J by 2 bases, leaving 7 bases between them. There are 13 residues in the CDR3. The CDR3 protein is CSARGQVTDTQYF. CDR3 sequence (DNA): TGCAGTGCTAGAGGGCAGGTCACAGATACGCAGTATTTT.

At least ten counts were recorded for this clonotype. The chain couples TRBV20-1 to TRBJ2-1; D is possibly TRBD1 (5 bases). Germline V lookup: CDR1 DFQATT, CDR2 SNEGSKA (reference sequence). The CDR3 has 13 amino acids. Deletions cut 7 bases from V and 1 base from J, with 11 bases between. The CDR3: CSGGRDSYNEQFF. The CDR3 bases are TGCAGTGGGGGCAGGGATTCCTACAATGAGCAGTTCTTC.

The V and J genes are TRBV29-1 and TRBJ2-6; D is uncertain. Germline V gene data show CDR1 as SQVTM and CDR2 as ANQGSEA. CDR3 length: 13 residues. Trimming removed 7 bases from V and 0 bases from J, with 7 bases in between. CDR3 nucleotides: TGCAGCGCCTCACACTCTGGGGCCAACGTCCTGACTTTC. Translation: CSASHSGANVLTF. The full variable domain, in which reference TRBV29-1 and TRBJ2-6 provide the parts outside the CDR3, is SAVISQKPSRDICQRGTSLTIQCQVDSQVTMMFWYRQQPGQSLTLIATANQGSEATYESGFVIDKFPISRPNLTFSTLTVSNMSPEDSSIYLCSASHSGANVLTFGAGSRLTVL.

This clonotype came up a few times. The genes are TRBV20-1 and TRBJ2-3; a possible D gene is TRBD2 (7 bases). With 3 bases removed from V and 0 bases from J, the gap between germline ends came to 13 bases. Germline-derived CDR1 and CDR2 are DFQATT and SNEGSKA (reference sequence). This CDR3 contains 15 residues. This CDR3 reads CSARVGGESTDTQYF. Written as DNA, the CDR3 is TGCAGTGCTAGGGTAGGGGGGGAAAGCACAGATACGCAGTATTTT.

This clonotype has just a few counts. The J gene is TRBJ2-1, the V gene TRBV29-1, with D tentatively TRBD2 (6 bases). CDR1 and CDR2 (germline): SQVTM, ANQGSEA. V was clipped by 4 bases and J by 9 bases, with 13 bases between them. The CDR3 spans 12 residues. CDR3 loop: CSVVAASREQFF. The CDR3 DNA is TGCAGCGTTGTAGCGGCCAGTCGTGAGCAGTTCTTC.

V and J are TRBV20-1 and TRBJ2-7; D gene ambiguous. The CDR3 is 13 amino acids. The V end was cut by 1 base, the J end by 3 bases, with 10 bases between. CDR1 DFQATT and CDR2 SNEGSKA come from the germline V gene (reference sequence). This chain's CDR3 is CSARGSSRYEQYF. The CDR3 DNA sequence: TGCAGTGCTAGAGGTTCTAGTCGCTACGAGCAGTACTTC.

The chain uses TRBV12-3 or TRBV12-4 and TRBJ1-3, with D tentatively TRBD1 (6 bases). This CDR3 is 15 amino acids long. The V gene lost 3 bases and the J gene lost 0 bases, with 9 bases spanning the gap. In nucleotides, the CDR3 is TGTGCCAGCAGTTTGGACAGATACTCTGGAAACACCATATATTTT. Its translation: CASSLDRYSGNTIYF.

This clonotype was observed at least ten times. V and J are TRBV29-1 and TRBJ1-1, with a weak D call TRBD1 (6 bases). V lost 0 bases and J lost 5, with 10 bases in between. CDR3 length: 13 residues. Germline V gene data show CDR1 as SQVTM and CDR2 as ANQGSEA. The CDR3 spells CSVEEVRGTEAFF. CDR3 in DNA: TGCAGCGTTGAAGAGGTTAGGGGGACTGAAGCTTTCTTT.

The rearrangement joins TRBV12-5 to TRBJ2-1, with 12 bases lining up with TRBD2. Germline V gene data show CDR1 as LGHNT and CDR2 as FRNRAP. J was trimmed by 7 bases and V by 5 bases; bases with no gene match: 12. The CDR3 extends over 17 amino acids. CDR3 residues: CASGDGTSGLRGNEQFF. CDR3 nucleotide sequence: TGTGCTAGTGGTGACGGGACTAGCGGGTTACGAGGGAATGAGCAGTTCTTC.

This clonotype has more than one count but fewer than ten. The chain is built from TRBV7-4 and TRBJ2-3; 9 nucleotides agree with TRBD1. The CDR3 contains 16 residues. The trim removed 2 bases at V and 2 bases at J, leaving 5 bases unmatched. Germline V gene data show CDR1 as SGHVT and CDR2 as SQSDAQ. In DNA, the CDR3 is TGTGCCAGCAGCTTATGCCGGGACAGGGACACAGATACGCAGTATTTT. It is translated as CASSLCRDRDTDTQYF.

The genes are TRBV12-3 or TRBV12-4 and TRBJ1-5, with 7 bases identical to TRBD1. Trimming cost V 6 bases and J 0 bases; bases outside gene matches: 5. The length of the CDR3 is 15 residues. The CDR3 loop is CASRLQGNSNQPQHF. Here the CDR3 DNA reads TGTGCCAGCAGGTTACAGGGGAATAGCAATCAGCCCCAGCATTTT.

This clonotype was seen many times. The chain carries TRBV12-3 or TRBV12-4 and TRBJ1-3, with 7 bases identical to TRBD1. V gave up 4 bases and J gave up 2 bases; unmatched junction bases: 8. The CDR3 contains 16 residues. CDR3 nucleotides: TGTGCCAGCAGTTGGGGGCGACAGGGACCTGGAAACACCATATATTTT. It specifies CASSWGRQGPGNTIYF.

A few counts support this clonotype. This chain uses TRBV12-3 or TRBV12-4 with TRBJ2-7; D gene ambiguous. The CDR3 has 14 amino acids. Deletions cut 5 bases from V and 4 bases from J, with 15 bases between. Here the CDR3 reads CASSRPEPRYEQYF. The CDR3 DNA reads as TGTGCCAGCAGTCGCCCGGAGCCCCGTTACGAGCAGTACTTC.